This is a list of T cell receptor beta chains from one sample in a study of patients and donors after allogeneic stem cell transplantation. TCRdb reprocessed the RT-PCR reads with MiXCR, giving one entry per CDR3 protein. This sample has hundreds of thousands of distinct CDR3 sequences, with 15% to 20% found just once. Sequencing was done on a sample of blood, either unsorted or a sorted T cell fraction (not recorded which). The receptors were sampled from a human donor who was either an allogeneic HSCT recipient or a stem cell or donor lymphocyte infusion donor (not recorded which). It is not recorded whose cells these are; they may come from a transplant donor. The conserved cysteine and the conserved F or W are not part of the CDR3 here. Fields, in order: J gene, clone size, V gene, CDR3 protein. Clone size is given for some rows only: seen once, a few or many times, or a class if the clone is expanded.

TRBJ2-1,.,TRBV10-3,AISGGDYNNEQF
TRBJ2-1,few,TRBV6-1,ASSGKEYYGDEQF
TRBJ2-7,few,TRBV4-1,ASSPLGQVSSYEQY
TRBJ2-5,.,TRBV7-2,ASSLGPETQY
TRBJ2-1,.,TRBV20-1,SVRSGTEQF
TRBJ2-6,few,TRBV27,ASRSLTLPGANVLT
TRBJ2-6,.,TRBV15,ATSRKGFGANVLT
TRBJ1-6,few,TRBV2,ASSRSPLH
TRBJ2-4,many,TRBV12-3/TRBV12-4,ASSSLGGQPKNIQY
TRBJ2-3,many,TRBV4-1,ASSQDLAGHTDTQY
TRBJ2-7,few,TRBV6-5,ASSYSRQGGNEQY
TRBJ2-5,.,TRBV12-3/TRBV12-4,ASSLRAYQETQY
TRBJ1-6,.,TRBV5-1,ASSLAGALNSPLH
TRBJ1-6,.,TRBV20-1,SASKVGRVVSPLH
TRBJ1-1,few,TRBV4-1,ASSQGGWSEAF